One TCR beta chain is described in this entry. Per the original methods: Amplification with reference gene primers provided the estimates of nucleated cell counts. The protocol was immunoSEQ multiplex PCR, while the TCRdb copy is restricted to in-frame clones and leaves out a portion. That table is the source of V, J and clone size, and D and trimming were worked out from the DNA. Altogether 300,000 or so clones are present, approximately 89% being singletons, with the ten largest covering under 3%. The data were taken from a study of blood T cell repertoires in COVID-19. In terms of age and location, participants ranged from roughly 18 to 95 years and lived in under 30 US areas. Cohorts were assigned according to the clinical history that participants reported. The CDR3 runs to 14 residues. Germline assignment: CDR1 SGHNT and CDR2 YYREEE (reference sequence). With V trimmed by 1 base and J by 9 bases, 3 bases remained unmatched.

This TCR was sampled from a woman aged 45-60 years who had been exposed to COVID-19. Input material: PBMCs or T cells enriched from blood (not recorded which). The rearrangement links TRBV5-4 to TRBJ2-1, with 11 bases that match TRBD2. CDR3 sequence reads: CASSLYSGGGEQFF. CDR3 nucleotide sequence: TGTGCCAGCAGCTTGTATAGCGGGGGGGGTGAGCAGTTCTTC.